This T cell receptor (beta chain) was captured by sequencing in a study of blood T cell repertoires in COVID-19. As for the study in general: Material from acute and convalescent COVID-19 was sourced from the United States, Italy and Spain. The cDNA or gDNA used as material had been derived from T cells, B-cell-depleted T cells, or PBMCs.

With 0 bases removed from V and 4 bases from J, the gap between germline ends came to 15 bases. The germline V gene encodes CDR1 MNHEY and CDR2 SVGAGI. The CDR3 spans 16 residues. As processed by the authors: Counts of nucleated cells, estimated from reference gene primer amplification, were obtained. Sequencing was performed with immunoSEQ multiplex PCR; in TCRdb, only in-frame clones are kept and a portion is missing. V, J and clone size are those of that table, while D and trimming were read from the DNA. The sample lists a few hundred thousand clones; approximately 90% were seen once. V is TRBV6-5 and J is TRBJ1-1; D call uncertain. The clonotype comes from a woman aged 40 to 50 with acute COVID-19. Sequencing was done on a sample of PBMCs or T cells enriched from blood (not recorded which). In DNA form, the CDR3 reads TGTGCCAGCAGTTACTCGCTGGGTAGAGGTGGCACTGAAGCTTTCTTT. It specifies CASSYSLGRGGTEAFF.